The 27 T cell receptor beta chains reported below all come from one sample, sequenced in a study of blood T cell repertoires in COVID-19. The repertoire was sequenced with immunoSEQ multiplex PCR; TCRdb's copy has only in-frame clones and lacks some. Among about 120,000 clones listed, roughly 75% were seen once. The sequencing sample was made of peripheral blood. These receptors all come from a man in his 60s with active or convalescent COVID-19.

The CDR3 region has the DNA TGTGCCAGCAGTTTAGACAGGAATCAGCCCCAGCATTTT. As protein: CASSLDRNQPQHF. The gene calls are TRBV28 and TRBJ1-5, with a possible D match to TRBD1 (6 bases). Trimming stripped 2 bases from V and 4 bases from J, with 6 bases between. The germline gives CDR1 MDHEN, CDR2 SYDVKM. The CDR3 contains 13 residues.

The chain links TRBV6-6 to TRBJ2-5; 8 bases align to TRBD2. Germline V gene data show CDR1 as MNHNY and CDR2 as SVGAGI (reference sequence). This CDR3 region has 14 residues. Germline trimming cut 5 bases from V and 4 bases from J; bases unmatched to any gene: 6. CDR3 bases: TGTGCCAGCAGTCCATTCCTAGCGGGAGAGACCCAGTACTTC. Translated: CASSPFLAGETQYF.

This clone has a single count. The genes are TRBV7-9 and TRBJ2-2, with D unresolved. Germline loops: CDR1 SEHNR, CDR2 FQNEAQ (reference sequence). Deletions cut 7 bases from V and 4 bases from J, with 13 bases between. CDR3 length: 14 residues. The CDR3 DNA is TGTGCCAGCACCTATAGTCCCGGCACCGGGGAGCTGTTTTTT. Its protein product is CASTYSPGTGELFF.

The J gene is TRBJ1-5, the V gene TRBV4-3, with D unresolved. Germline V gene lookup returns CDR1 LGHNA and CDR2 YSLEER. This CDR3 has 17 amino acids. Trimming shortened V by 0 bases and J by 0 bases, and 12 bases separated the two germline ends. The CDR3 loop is CASSQDLPGLSNQPQHF. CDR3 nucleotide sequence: TGCGCCAGCAGCCAAGATCTGCCAGGACTTAGCAATCAGCCCCAGCATTTT.

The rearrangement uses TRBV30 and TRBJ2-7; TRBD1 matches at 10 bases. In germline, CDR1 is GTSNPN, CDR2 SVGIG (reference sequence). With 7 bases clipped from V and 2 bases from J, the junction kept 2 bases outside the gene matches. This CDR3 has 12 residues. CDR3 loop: CASGTGAYEQYF. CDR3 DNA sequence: TGTGCCTCGGGGACAGGGGCCTACGAGCAGTACTTC.

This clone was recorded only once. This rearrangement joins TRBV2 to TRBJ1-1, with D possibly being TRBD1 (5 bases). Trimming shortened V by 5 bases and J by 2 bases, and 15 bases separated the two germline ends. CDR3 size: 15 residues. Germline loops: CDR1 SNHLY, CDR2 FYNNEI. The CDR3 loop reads CASSPRGNDNTEAFF. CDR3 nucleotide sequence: TGTGCCAGCAGTCCTAGGGGAAATGACAACACTGAAGCTTTCTTT.

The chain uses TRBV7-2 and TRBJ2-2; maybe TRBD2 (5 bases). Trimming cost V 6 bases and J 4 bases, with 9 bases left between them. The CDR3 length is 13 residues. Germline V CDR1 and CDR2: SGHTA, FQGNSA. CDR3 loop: CASRSAGTGELFF. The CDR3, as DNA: TGTGCCAGCAGGTCCGCGGGCACCGGGGAGCTGTTTTTT.

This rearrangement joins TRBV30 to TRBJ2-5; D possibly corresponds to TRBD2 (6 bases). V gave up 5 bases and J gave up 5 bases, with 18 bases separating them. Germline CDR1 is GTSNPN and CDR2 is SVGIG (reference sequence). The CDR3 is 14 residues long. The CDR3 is CAWSNTGERETQYF. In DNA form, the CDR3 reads TGTGCCTGGTCCAACACGGGAGAGAGGGAGACCCAGTACTTC.

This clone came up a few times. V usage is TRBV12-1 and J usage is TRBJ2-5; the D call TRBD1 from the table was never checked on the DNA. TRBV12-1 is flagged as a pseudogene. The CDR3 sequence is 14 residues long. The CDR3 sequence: CASSFEQGAETQYF. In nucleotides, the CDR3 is TGTGCCAGCAGCTTTGAACAGGGGGCCGAGACCCAGTACTTC.

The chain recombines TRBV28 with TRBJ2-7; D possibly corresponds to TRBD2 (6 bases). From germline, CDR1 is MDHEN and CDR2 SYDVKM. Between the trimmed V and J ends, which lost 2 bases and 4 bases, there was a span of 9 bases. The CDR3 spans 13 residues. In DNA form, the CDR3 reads TGTGCCAGCAGTTTAGTTAGCGGTTACGAGCAGTACTTC. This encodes CASSLVSGYEQYF. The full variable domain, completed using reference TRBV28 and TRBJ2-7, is DVKVTQSSRYLVKRTGEKVFLECVQDMDHENMFWYRQDPGLGLRLIYFSYDVKMKEKGDIPEGYSVSREKKERFSLILESASTNQTSMYLCASSLVSGYEQYFGPGTRLTVT.

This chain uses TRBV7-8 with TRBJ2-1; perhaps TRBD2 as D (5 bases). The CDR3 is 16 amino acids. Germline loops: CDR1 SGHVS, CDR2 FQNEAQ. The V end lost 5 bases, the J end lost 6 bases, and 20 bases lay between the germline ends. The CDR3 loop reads CASSQPAGSLFNEQFF. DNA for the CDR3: TGTGCCAGCAGCCAGCCGGCGGGTTCCCTTTTCAATGAGCAGTTCTTC.

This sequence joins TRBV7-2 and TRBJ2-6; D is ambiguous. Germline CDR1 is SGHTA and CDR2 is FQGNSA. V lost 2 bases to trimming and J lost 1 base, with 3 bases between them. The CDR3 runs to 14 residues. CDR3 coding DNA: TGTGCCAGCAGCTTACAATCTGGGGCCAACGTCCTGACTTTC. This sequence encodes CASSLQSGANVLTF.

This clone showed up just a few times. The CDR3 sequence is CASRSQGRTEAFF. The CDR3 nucleotides are TGTGCCAGCAGGTCACAGGGTAGGACTGAAGCTTTCTTT. The chain carries TRBV12-3 or TRBV12-4 and TRBJ1-1, with D maybe TRBD1 (6 bases). Trimming shortened V by 6 bases and J by 5 bases, and 13 bases separated the two germline ends. There are 13 residues in the CDR3.

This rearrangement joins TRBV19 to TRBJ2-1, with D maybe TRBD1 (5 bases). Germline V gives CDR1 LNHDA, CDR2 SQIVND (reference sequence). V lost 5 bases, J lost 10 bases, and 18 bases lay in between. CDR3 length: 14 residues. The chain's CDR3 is CASSHRSLGREQFF. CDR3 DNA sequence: TGTGCCAGTAGTCACCGTTCTTTGGGGCGCGAGCAGTTCTTC.

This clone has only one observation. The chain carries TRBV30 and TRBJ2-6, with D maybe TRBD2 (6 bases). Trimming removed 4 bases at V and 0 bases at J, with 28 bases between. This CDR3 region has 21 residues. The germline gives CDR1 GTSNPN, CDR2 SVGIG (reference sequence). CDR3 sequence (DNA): TGTGCCTGGATCCCCTTTGAGGGAGGACTCCTTCCAAGCTCTGGGGCCAACGTCCTGACTTTC. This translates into CAWIPFEGGLLPSSGANVLTF.

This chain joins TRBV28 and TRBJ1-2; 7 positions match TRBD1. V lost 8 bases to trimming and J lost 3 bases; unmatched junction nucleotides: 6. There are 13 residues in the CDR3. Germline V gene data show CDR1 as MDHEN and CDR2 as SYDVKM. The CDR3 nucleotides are TGTGCCAGCGGGGGACAGATCCACTATGGCTACACCTTC. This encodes CASGGQIHYGYTF.

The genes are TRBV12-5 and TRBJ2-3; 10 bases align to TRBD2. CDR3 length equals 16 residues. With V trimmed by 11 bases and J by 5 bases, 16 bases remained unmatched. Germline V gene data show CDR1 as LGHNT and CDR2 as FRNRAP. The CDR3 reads CAPVFLAGVGRDTQYF. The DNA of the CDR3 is TGTGCTCCCGTATTTCTAGCGGGAGTTGGCCGAGATACGCAGTATTTT.

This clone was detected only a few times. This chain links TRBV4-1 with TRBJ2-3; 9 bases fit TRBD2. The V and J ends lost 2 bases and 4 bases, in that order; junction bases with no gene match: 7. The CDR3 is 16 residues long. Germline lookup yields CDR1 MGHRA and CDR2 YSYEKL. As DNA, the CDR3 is TGCGCCAGCAGCCAATTACCGGGACTAGCCTCAGATACGCAGTATTTT. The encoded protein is CASSQLPGLASDTQYF.

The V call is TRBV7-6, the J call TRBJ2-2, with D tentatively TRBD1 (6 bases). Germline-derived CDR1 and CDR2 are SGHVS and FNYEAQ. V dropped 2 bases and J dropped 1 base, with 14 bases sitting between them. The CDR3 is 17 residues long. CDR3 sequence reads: CASSLLTGIGNTGELFF. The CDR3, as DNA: TGTGCCAGCAGCTTATTGACAGGAATAGGGAACACCGGGGAGCTGTTTTTT.

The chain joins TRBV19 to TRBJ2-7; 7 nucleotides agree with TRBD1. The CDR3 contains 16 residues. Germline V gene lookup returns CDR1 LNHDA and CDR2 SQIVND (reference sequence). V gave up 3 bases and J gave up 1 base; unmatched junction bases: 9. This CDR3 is CASSIISGTASYEQYF. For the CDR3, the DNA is TGTGCCAGTAGTATTATCTCCGGGACAGCTTCCTACGAGCAGTACTTC. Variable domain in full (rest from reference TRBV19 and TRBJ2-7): DGGITQSPKYLFRKEGQNVTLSCEQNLNHDAMYWYRQDPGQGLRLIYYSQIVNDFQKGDIAEGYSVSREKKESFPLTVTSAQKNPTAFYLCASSIISGTASYEQYFGPGTRLTVT.

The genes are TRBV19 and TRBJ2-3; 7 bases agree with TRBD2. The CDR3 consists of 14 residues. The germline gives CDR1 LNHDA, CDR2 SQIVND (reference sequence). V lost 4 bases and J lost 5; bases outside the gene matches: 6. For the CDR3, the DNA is TGTGCCAGTAGTAGTACTAGCGCGATAGATACGCAGTATTTT. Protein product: CASSSTSAIDTQYF.

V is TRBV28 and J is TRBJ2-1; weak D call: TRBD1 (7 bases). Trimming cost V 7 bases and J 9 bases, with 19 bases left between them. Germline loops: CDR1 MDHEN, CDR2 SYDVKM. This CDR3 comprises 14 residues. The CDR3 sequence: CASIQRSQGGEQFF. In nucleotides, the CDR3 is TGTGCCAGCATCCAAAGAAGTCAGGGGGGTGAGCAGTTCTTC.

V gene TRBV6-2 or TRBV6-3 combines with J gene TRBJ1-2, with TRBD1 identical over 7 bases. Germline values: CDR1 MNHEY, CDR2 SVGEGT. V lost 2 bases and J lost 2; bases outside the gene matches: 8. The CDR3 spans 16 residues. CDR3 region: CASSYGRTGGNYGYTF. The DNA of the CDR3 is TGTGCCAGCAGTTACGGGCGGACAGGAGGGAACTATGGCTACACCTTC.

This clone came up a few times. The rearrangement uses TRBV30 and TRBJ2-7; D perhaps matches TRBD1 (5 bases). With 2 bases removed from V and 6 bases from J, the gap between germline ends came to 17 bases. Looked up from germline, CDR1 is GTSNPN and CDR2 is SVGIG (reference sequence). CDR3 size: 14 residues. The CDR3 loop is CAWSLQGATPEQYF. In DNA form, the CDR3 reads TGTGCCTGGAGTTTGCAGGGCGCAACCCCCGAGCAGTACTTC.

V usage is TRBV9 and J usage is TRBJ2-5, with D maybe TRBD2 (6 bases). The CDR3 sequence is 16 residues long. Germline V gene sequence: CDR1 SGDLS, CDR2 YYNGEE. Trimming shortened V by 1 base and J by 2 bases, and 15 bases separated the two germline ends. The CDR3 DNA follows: TGTGCCAGCAGCGTATCTACGGGAGTGGGTCAAGAGACCCAGTACTTC. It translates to CASSVSTGVGQETQYF.

This CDR3 reads CASSVGPAAYEQYF. The CDR3 DNA reads as TGTGCCAGCAGCGTAGGTCCAGCGGCCTACGAGCAGTACTTC. This chain joins TRBV9 and TRBJ2-7, with D tentatively TRBD2 (5 bases). V lost 0 bases to trimming and J lost 2 bases, with 9 bases between them. This CDR3 contains 14 residues. Germline V gene lookup returns CDR1 SGDLS and CDR2 YYNGEE. Together with reference TRBV9 and TRBJ2-7, the CDR3 gives the full variable domain: DSGVTQTPKHLITATGQRVTLRCSPRSGDLSVYWYQQSLDQGLQFLIQYYNGEERAKGNILERFSAQQFPDLHSELNLSSLELGDSALYFCASSVGPAAYEQYFGPGTRLTVT.

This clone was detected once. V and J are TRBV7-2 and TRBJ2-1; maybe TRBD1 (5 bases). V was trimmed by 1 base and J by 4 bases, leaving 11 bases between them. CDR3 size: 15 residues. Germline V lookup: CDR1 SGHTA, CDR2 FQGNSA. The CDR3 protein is CASSLGTNRYNEQFF. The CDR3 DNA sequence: TGTGCCAGCAGCTTAGGGACAAACCGTTACAATGAGCAGTTCTTC.